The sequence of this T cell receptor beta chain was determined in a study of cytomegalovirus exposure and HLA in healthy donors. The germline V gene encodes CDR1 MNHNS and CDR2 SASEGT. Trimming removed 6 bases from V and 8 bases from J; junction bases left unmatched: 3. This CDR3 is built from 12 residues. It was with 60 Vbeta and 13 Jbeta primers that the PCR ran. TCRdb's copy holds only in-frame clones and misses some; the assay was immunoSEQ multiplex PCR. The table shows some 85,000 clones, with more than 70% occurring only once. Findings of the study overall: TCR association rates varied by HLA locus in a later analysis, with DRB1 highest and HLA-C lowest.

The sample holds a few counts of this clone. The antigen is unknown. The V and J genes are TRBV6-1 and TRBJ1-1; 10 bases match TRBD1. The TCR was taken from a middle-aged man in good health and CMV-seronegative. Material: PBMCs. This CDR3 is CASRWDRGEAFF. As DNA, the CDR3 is TGTGCCAGCAGATGGGACAGGGGCGAAGCTTTCTTT.